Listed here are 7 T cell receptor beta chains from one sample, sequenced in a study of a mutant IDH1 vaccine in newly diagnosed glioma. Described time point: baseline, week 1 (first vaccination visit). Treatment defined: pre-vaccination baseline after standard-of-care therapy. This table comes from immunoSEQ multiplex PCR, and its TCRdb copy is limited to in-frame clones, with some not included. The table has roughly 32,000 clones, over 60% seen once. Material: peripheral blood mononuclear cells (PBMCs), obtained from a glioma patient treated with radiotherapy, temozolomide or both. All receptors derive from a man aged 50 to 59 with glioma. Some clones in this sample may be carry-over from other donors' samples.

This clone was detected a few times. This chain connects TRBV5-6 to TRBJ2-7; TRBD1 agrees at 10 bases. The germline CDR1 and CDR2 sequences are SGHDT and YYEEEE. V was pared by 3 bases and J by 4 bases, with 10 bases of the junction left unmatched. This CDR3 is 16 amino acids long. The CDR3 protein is CASSSIPGQGSYEQYF. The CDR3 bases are TGTGCCAGCAGCTCTATACCGGGACAGGGGTCTTACGAGCAGTACTTC.

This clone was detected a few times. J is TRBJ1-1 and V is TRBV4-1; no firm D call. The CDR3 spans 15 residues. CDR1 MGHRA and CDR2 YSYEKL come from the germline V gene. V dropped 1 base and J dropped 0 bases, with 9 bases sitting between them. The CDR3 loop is CASSQGATMNTEAFF. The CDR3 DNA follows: TGCGCCAGCAGCCAAGGGGCCACTATGAACACTGAAGCTTTCTTT.

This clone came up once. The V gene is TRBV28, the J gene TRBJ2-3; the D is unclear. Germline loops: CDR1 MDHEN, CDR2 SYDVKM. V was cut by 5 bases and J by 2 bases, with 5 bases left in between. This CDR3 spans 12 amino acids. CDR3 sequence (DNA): TGTGCCAGCAGTACCCCCACAGATACGCAGTATTTT. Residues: CASSTPTDTQYF. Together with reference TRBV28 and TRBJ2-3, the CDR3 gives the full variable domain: DVKVTQSSRYLVKRTGEKVFLECVQDMDHENMFWYRQDPGLGLRLIYFSYDVKMKEKGDIPEGYSVSREKKERFSLILESASTNQTSMYLCASSTPTDTQYFGPGTRLTVL.

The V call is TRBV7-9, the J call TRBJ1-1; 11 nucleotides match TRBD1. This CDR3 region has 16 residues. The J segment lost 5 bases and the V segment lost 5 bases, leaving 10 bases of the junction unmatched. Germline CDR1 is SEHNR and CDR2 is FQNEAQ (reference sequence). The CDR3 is CASSPVGDRGTTEAFF. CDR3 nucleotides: TGTGCCAGCAGCCCAGTAGGGGACAGGGGGACAACTGAAGCTTTCTTT.

The CDR3: CASSRDRVGWNTEAFF. The CDR3 coding sequence is TGTGCCAGCTCGCGGGACAGGGTAGGATGGAACACTGAAGCTTTCTTT. The chain links TRBV18 to TRBJ1-1; 9 nucleotides align to TRBD1. Losses at the gene ends were 6 bases for V and 1 base for J; bases not matched to a gene: 9. CDR1 and CDR2 (germline): KGHSH, LQKENI. The CDR3 has 16 amino acids. Complete variable domain (other parts from reference TRBV18 and TRBJ1-1): NAGVMQNPRHLVRRRGQEARLRCSPMKGHSHVYWYRQLPEEGLKFMVYLQKENIIDESGMPKERFSAEFPKEGPSILRIQQVVRGDSAAYFCASSRDRVGWNTEAFFGQGTRLTVV.

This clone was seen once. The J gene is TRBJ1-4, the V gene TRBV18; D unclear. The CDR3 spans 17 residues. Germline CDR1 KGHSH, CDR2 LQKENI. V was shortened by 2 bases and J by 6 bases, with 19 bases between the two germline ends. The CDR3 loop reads CASSPSGSATRDEKLFF. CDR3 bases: TGTGCCAGCTCACCAAGTGGGTCAGCTACTAGGGATGAAAAACTGTTTTTT.

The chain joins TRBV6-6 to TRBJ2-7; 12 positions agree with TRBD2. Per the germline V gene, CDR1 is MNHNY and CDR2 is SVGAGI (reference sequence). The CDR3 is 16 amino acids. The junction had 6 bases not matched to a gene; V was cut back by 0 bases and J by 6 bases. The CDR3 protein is CASSYSILAGGLEQYF. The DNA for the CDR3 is TGTGCCAGCAGTTACTCAATTCTAGCGGGGGGGCTCGAGCAGTACTTC.